The rows below give T cell receptor beta chains drawn from one sample of a study of cytomegalovirus exposure and HLA in healthy donors. Repertoires were generated with immunoSEQ multiplex PCR, while TCRdb's copy carries only in-frame clones and drops some. The table lists 200,000 to 250,000 clones, approximately 78% of them singletons. What was sequenced was PBMCs. Receptor source: a woman in her forties in good health and CMV-seronegative. The CDR3 runs from the conserved cysteine through the conserved F or W. D genes are given only for firm matches. A clone size is listed for some rows: how often the clone was seen (once, few, many), or a class if it is expanded.

V gene	D gene	J gene	clone size	CDR3 protein	CDR3 DNA
TRBV2	TRBD1	TRBJ1-4	-	CASSAGTGVLSEKLFF	TGTGCCAGCAGTGCCGGGACAGGGGTTCTATCGGAAAAACTGTTTTTT
TRBV11-2	TRBD1	TRBJ2-7	-	CASSPSWTGWSYEQYF	TGTGCCAGCAGCCCCTCGTGGACAGGGTGGTCCTACGAGCAGTACTTC
TRBV5-1	TRBD1	TRBJ1-1	-	CASSSGQGVNTEAFF	TGCGCCAGCAGCTCCGGACAGGGGGTGAACACTGAAGCTTTCTTT
TRBV5-1	TRBD1	TRBJ2-7	-	CASTQIPGQGTEQYF	TGCGCCAGCACCCAAATCCCGGGACAGGGGACCGAGCAGTACTTC
TRBV7-8	-	TRBJ1-1	-	CASTFLRGAFVAEAFF	TGTGCCAGCACCTTCCTACGGGGGGCCTTTGTGGCTGAAGCTTTCTTT
TRBV5-1	TRBD2	TRBJ2-7	-	CASSLGASGINYEQYF	TGCGCCAGCAGCTTGGGGGCTAGCGGGATAAACTACGAGCAGTACTTC
TRBV28	TRBD2	TRBJ2-3	-	CASSRGLAADTQYF	TGTGCCAGCAGTCGGGGACTAGCTGCAGATACGCAGTATTTT
TRBV4-2	TRBD2	TRBJ2-3	-	CASSQAGRTSGKADTQYF	TGTGCCAGCAGCCAAGCTGGTCGGACTAGCGGGAAGGCAGATACGCAGTATTTT
TRBV5-4	TRBD1	TRBJ2-5	-	CASSITGGGPKETQYF	TGTGCCAGCAGCATCACAGGGGGCGGTCCGAAAGAGACCCAGTACTTC
TRBV6-1	TRBD2	TRBJ2-1	-	CASRGLASYNEQFF	TGTGCCAGCAGGGGACTAGCGAGCTACAATGAGCAGTTCTTC
TRBV29-1	TRBD2	TRBJ2-7	-	CSARTSGNEQYF	TGCAGCGCGAGGACTAGCGGGAACGAGCAGTACTTC
TRBV30	-	TRBJ2-1	-	CAWEYPPDSEQFF	TGTGCCTGGGAGTACCCCCCTGATAGTGAGCAGTTCTTC
TRBV18	TRBD1	TRBJ1-4	-	CASSPRDRNEKLFF	TGTGCCAGCTCACCTCGGGACAGAAATGAAAAACTGTTTTTT
TRBV6-1	TRBD2	TRBJ2-5	-	CASSAFVAGAGEQYF	TGTGCCAGCAGCGCATTTGTAGCGGGAGCGGGGGAGCAGTACTTC
TRBV30	-	TRBJ1-5	-	CAWGLGLNQPQHF	TGTGCCTGGGGGCTGGGCCTCAATCAGCCCCAGCATTTT
TRBV7-8	-	TRBJ2-6	-	CASSWSRASAGANVLTF	TGTGCCAGCAGCTGGTCCAGGGCCTCGGCTGGGGCCAACGTCCTGACTTTC
TRBV30	-	TRBJ1-2	once	CAWSKRTARYGGYTF	TGTGCCTGGAGTAAAAGGACAGCGAGGTATGGTGGTTACACCTTC
TRBV28	TRBD1	TRBJ2-5	-	CASSPLTGEETQYF	TGTGCCAGCAGTCCACTGACAGGGGAGGAGACCCAGTACTTC
TRBV7-6	TRBD1	TRBJ1-2	-	CASSSGQGELYGYTF	TGTGCCAGCAGCTCCGGACAGGGGGAGTTGTATGGCTACACCTTC
TRBV13	TRBD2	TRBJ2-2	-	CASSWGLRNTGELFF	TGTGCCAGCAGCTGGGGACTACGAAACACCGGGGAGCTGTTTTTT
TRBV18	TRBD2	TRBJ2-7	-	CASSPAGLVYEQYF	TGTGCCAGCTCACCAGCGGGACTAGTCTACGAGCAGTACTTC
TRBV18	-	TRBJ1-3	few	CASSPTGNTIYF	TGTGCCAGCTCACCGACAGGAAACACCATATATTTT
TRBV18	TRBD1	TRBJ2-3	once	CASSPRQGADTQYF	TGTGCCAGCTCACCACGACAGGGGGCAGATACGCAGTATTTT
TRBV5-4	TRBD1	TRBJ1-2	-	CASSAWTGGDGYTF	TGTGCCAGCAGCGCGTGGACAGGGGGCGATGGCTACACCTTC
TRBV27	-	TRBJ2-5	-	CASSPLEPQETQYF	TGTGCCAGCAGTCCTCTTGAGCCCCAAGAGACCCAGTACTTC
TRBV7-9	-	TRBJ1-1	-	CASSLRAGLTEAFF	TGTGCCAGCAGCTTACGAGCAGGGTTAACTGAAGCTTTCTTT
TRBV5-1	TRBD1	TRBJ2-3	-	CASSPGQGAGTSPGTQYF	TGCGCCAGCAGCCCCGGGCAGGGGGCCGGGACCAGCCCAGGGACGCAGTATTTT
TRBV27	-	TRBJ2-4	-	CASSFSALAKNIQYF	TGTGCCAGCAGTTTTAGCGCCCTAGCCAAAAACATTCAGTACTTC
TRBV9	TRBD2	TRBJ2-5	-	CASSASGRTETQYF	TGTGCCAGCAGCGCTAGCGGGAGGACGGAGACCCAGTACTTC
TRBV27	TRBD2	TRBJ2-7	-	CASSLFRGDEQYF	TGTGCCAGCAGTTTATTTCGGGGGGACGAGCAGTACTTC
TRBV30	TRBD1	TRBJ1-2	-	CAWGGTAPSNGYTF	TGTGCCTGGGGGGGGACAGCACCGTCCAATGGCTACACCTTC
TRBV2	TRBD2	TRBJ2-4	-	CASSEVDSGWVSQDIQYF	TGTGCCAGCAGTGAAGTTGATAGCGGGTGGGTTTCTCAGGACATTCAGTACTTC
TRBV7-2	TRBD2	TRBJ2-3	-	CASSLELAGGPGDTQYF	TGTGCCAGCAGCTTAGAGTTAGCGGGAGGCCCGGGGGATACGCAGTATTTT
TRBV7-2	TRBD1	TRBJ2-7	once	CASSFTGGYSYEQYF	TGTGCCAGCAGCTTTACAGGGGGGTACTCCTACGAGCAGTACTTC
TRBV25-1	-	TRBJ1-2	once	CASSVFGAFGYTF	TGTGCCAGCAGTGTGTTCGGAGCCTTCGGCTACACCTTC
TRBV19	-	TRBJ1-3	-	CATRLNSGNTIYF	TGTGCCACCCGACTCAACTCTGGAAACACCATATATTTT
TRBV4-1	TRBD1	TRBJ2-7	once	CASSQDLTGRIESSYEQYF	TGCGCCAGCAGCCAAGATCTGACAGGGCGCATCGAGAGCTCCTACGAGCAGTACTTC
TRBV5-1	-	TRBJ1-2	-	CASSLSGLVTYGYTF	TGCGCCAGCAGCTTGTCGGGGTTGGTTACCTATGGCTACACCTTC
TRBV10-1	-	TRBJ2-7	-	CASSAWGPEQYF	TGCGCCAGCAGTGCATGGGGCCCCGAGCAGTACTTC
TRBV27	TRBD1	TRBJ2-7	-	CASSSDGYGTGIYEQYF	TGTGCCAGCAGCAGCGATGGGTACGGGACAGGGATCTACGAGCAGTACTTC
TRBV5-4	-	TRBJ2-5	-	CASSHGGTQYF	TGTGCCAGCAGCCACGGTGGGACCCAGTACTTC
TRBV2	TRBD2	TRBJ2-5	-	CASSLTGLAGRKQETQYF	TGTGCCAGCAGCCTCACTGGACTAGCCGGGAGGAAACAAGAGACCCAGTACTTC
TRBV2	-	TRBJ2-7	few	CASSNDRSLHEQYF	TGTGCCAGCAGCAACGACAGGAGCTTACACGAGCAGTACTTC
TRBV19	-	TRBJ1-1	-	CASSPDSRNTEAFF	TGTGCCAGTTCCCCGGACAGCCGCAACACTGAAGCTTTCTTT
TRBV28	-	TRBJ1-1	-	CASSLADREAFF	TGTGCCAGCAGTTTGGCCGACAGGGAAGCTTTCTTT
TRBV9	-	TRBJ2-5	few	CASSPPPGVAGKTQYF	TGTGCCAGCAGCCCCCCCCCGGGAGTGGCAGGGAAGACCCAGTACTTC
TRBV28	TRBD1	TRBJ2-6	once	CASSIGGSGANVLTF	TGTGCCAGCAGTATAGGGGGCTCCGGGGCCAACGTCCTGACTTTC
TRBV28	TRBD1	TRBJ2-1	few	CASLTAWTGSYNEQFF	TGTGCCAGCCTAACCGCGTGGACAGGGTCCTACAATGAGCAGTTCTTC
TRBV19	-	TRBJ1-2	-	CASGDTSTANYGYTF	TGTGCCAGCGGGGACACCTCTACAGCTAACTATGGCTACACCTTC
TRBV28	TRBD1	TRBJ2-6	few	CASSLWRDRGIFGANVLTF	TGTGCCAGCAGTTTATGGCGGGACAGGGGTATCTTTGGGGCCAACGTCCTGACTTTC
TRBV5-1	-	TRBJ2-5	-	CASSPRVFGETQYF	TGCGCCAGCAGCCCGCGGGTCTTTGGGGAGACCCAGTACTTC
TRBV6-1	TRBD2	TRBJ2-7	-	CASSISGGPAYEQYF	TGTGCCAGCAGCATATCGGGAGGGCCGGCCTACGAGCAGTACTTC
TRBV10-3	-	TRBJ1-4	few	CAISDAQGPNEKLFF	TGTGCCATCAGTGACGCGCAGGGGCCTAATGAAAAACTGTTTTTT
TRBV4-1	-	TRBJ2-7	-	CASSHSLQGSSYEQYF	TGCGCCAGCAGCCATTCTCTACAGGGAAGCTCCTACGAGCAGTACTTC